The 30 T cell receptor beta chains listed next were all sequenced from one sample in a study of T cell changes during pregnancy in multiple sclerosis. Using immunoSEQ multiplex PCR, the repertoire was profiled, and TCRdb retains in-frame clones only, with some absent. Altogether over 35,000 clones are present, around 90% being singletons, with the ten largest covering approximately 0.44%. Sequencing used CD4+ T cells from peripheral blood mononuclear cells, obtained in the third trimester of pregnancy. The source is a female donor with multiple sclerosis, enrolled in a pregnancy study.

The sample holds one count of this clone. The chain joins TRBV7-2 to TRBJ1-4; the match to TRBD1 covers 8 bases. CDR3 length: 15 amino acids. With V trimmed by 4 bases and J by 7 bases, 8 bases remained unmatched. From germline, CDR1 is SGHTA and CDR2 FQGNSA. The CDR3 loop reads CASSSRTGMVEKLFF. Here the CDR3 DNA reads TGTGCCAGCAGCTCCCGGACAGGGATGGTTGAAAAACTGTTTTTT.

V and J are TRBV7-6 and TRBJ2-1, with 7 bases lining up with TRBD2. The V gene end was trimmed by 5 bases and the J gene end by 4 bases; junction bases not matched to a gene: 8. Germline CDR1 and CDR2: SGHVS and FNYEAQ. CDR3 length: 15 residues. The CDR3 coding sequence is TGTGCCAGCAGCCGAAGCGGGAATCAATACAATGAGCAGTTCTTC. Protein sequence: CASSRSGNQYNEQFF.

The J gene is TRBJ2-3, the V gene TRBV5-1; 7 bases match TRBD1. V lost 1 base, J lost 6 bases, and 8 bases stayed unmatched. Germline assignment: CDR1 SGHRS and CDR2 YFSETQ. The CDR3 runs 15 residues. The CDR3 DNA reads as TGCGCCAGCAGCTTGAGGGGGACAGCAGGGGATACGCAGTATTTT. It specifies CASSLRGTAGDTQYF.

V is TRBV4-2 and J is TRBJ1-1; D perhaps matches TRBD1 (5 bases). Germline assignment: CDR1 LGHNA and CDR2 YNFKEQ. Trimming left V 1 base short and J 7 bases short, with 13 bases between. This CDR3 is 14 amino acids long. As DNA, the CDR3 is TGTGCCAGCAGCCAAGTTGGGACGGGAGATGAAGCTTTCTTT. Translating it yields CASSQVGTGDEAFF.

The rearrangement joins TRBV19 to TRBJ2-3, with D possibly TRBD2 on 6 matching bases. CDR3 length: 14 amino acids. The ends were cut back, 3 bases at V and 6 bases at J, with 13 bases in the middle. The V gene's germline CDR1 is LNHDA and CDR2 SQIVND (reference sequence). The CDR3 region is CASSMRRGGDTQYF. In DNA, the CDR3 is TGTGCCAGTAGTATGCGGAGGGGTGGTGATACGCAGTATTTT.

The chain combines TRBV7-9 with TRBJ2-2, with 8 bases aligning to TRBD2. Germline values: CDR1 SEHNR, CDR2 FQNEAQ (reference sequence). The CDR3 totals 16 residues. V trimming: 0 bases; J trimming: 5 bases; junction bases outside the gene matches: 5. The CDR3, as DNA: TGTGCCAGCAGCTTAGCTGGCGGGAGGCTGACCGGGGAGCTGTTTTTT. It encodes CASSLAGGRLTGELFF.

The chain joins TRBV10-2 to TRBJ2-2; D possibly corresponds to TRBD2 (7 bases). The germline gives CDR1 WSHSY, CDR2 SAAADI. The V end lost 4 bases, the J end lost 2 bases, and 11 bases lay between the germline ends. The CDR3 consists of 15 residues. CDR3 in DNA: TGCGCCAGCAGTGTGGCGGGGGCCAACACCGGGGAGCTGTTTTTT. Translated: CASSVAGANTGELFF.

V gene TRBV5-1 combines with J gene TRBJ1-6, with no clear D. Germline V gives CDR1 SGHRS, CDR2 YFSETQ. The CDR3 has 14 amino acids. V lost 4 bases and J lost 8, with 13 bases in between. In DNA form, the CDR3 reads TGCGCCAGCAGCCACTTGAATGAAGATTCACCCCTCCACTTT. Its translation: CASSHLNEDSPLHF.

The V gene is TRBV5-1, the J gene TRBJ2-1; 10 nucleotides agree with TRBD2. The CDR3 is 15 residues long. Germline assignment: CDR1 SGHRS and CDR2 YFSETQ. J lost 3 bases, V lost 4 bases, and 4 bases had no gene match. In nucleotides, the CDR3 is TGCGCCAGCAGCCCCGGGACTAGCGACTACAATGAGCAGTTCTTC. This encodes CASSPGTSDYNEQFF.

The chain has TRBV11-2 and TRBJ2-2; possibly TRBD1 for D (5 bases). The CDR3 loop spans 15 amino acids. V lost 2 bases to trimming and J lost 0 bases, with 7 bases between them. Germline assignment: CDR1 SGHAT and CDR2 FQNNGV. The CDR3 here is CASSLRGANTGELFF. The CDR3 coding sequence is TGTGCCAGCAGCTTAAGGGGCGCGAACACCGGGGAGCTGTTTTTT. The whole variable domain, filled in from reference TRBV11-2 and TRBJ2-2, reads EAGVAQSPRYKIIEKRQSVAFWCNPISGHATLYWYQQILGQGPKLLIQFQNNGVVDDSQLPKDRFSAERLKGVDSTLKIQPAKLEDSAVYLCASSLRGANTGELFFGEGSRLTVL.

This chain connects TRBV19 to TRBJ2-3, with TRBD2 identical over 12 bases. V dropped 6 bases and J dropped 3; count of bases not matched to a gene: 4. Germline V lookup: CDR1 LNHDA, CDR2 SQIVND (reference sequence). The CDR3 loop spans 15 amino acids. This chain's CDR3 is CASSRLAGVTDTQYF. The CDR3 DNA reads as TGTGCCAGTAGCCGACTAGCGGGAGTAACAGATACGCAGTATTTT.

The chain combines TRBV12-5 with TRBJ2-7, with 9 nucleotides matching TRBD1. J lost 4 bases, V lost 5 bases, and 3 bases had no gene match. Germline CDR1 LGHNT, CDR2 FRNRAP. This CDR3 is 13 amino acids long. This CDR3 reads CASGLGQGYEQYF. The CDR3, as DNA: TGTGCTAGTGGTCTGGGACAGGGATACGAGCAGTACTTC.

Note on this clone: Mismatch with germline at one junction end may stem from a read error. V usage is TRBV13 and J usage is TRBJ2-1; 9 bases map to TRBD2. CDR1 is PRHDT, CDR2 FYEKMQ, per germline (reference sequence). There are 16 residues in the CDR3. CDR3 sequence reads: CGGGQSSSGTLDEQFF. The CDR3 DNA is TGCGGGGGGGGACAGAGTTCTAGCGGGACCTTGGATGAGCAGTTCTTC.

The chain carries TRBV19 and TRBJ2-1; D remains unclear. The germline CDR1 and CDR2 sequences are LNHDA and SQIVND (reference sequence). This CDR3 has 15 amino acids. Trimming shortened V by 4 bases and J by 4 bases, and 14 bases separated the two germline ends. The CDR3: CASSTLYGPYNEQFF. The DNA for the CDR3 is TGTGCCAGTAGTACCCTCTACGGTCCTTACAATGAGCAGTTCTTC.

This clone was counted between two and nine times. The chain joins TRBV5-8 to TRBJ2-1; D is perhaps TRBD2 (5 bases). There are 15 residues in the CDR3. The germline V gene has CDR1 SGHTS and CDR2 YDEGEE. With 4 bases removed from V and 0 bases from J, the gap between germline ends came to 11 bases. CDR3 in DNA: TGTGCCAGCAGCCCTAGCAGGAGCTCCTACAATGAGCAGTTCTTC. Amino acids: CASSPSRSSYNEQFF.

This chain joins TRBV6-4 and TRBJ1-2; D unresolved. The CDR3 is 16 residues long. V gave up 4 bases and J gave up 4 bases, with 19 bases separating them. Germline values: CDR1 MRHNA, CDR2 SNTAGT. In DNA form, the CDR3 reads TGTGCCAGCAGTGCTTCCCGCGGGTGGGGTGTCTATGGCTACACCTTC. Its translation: CASSASRGWGVYGYTF.

The rearrangement joins TRBV7-7 to TRBJ2-5; D perhaps matches TRBD1 (6 bases). Per the germline V gene, CDR1 is SSHAT and CDR2 is FNYEAQ (reference sequence). With 3 bases removed from V and 4 bases from J, the gap between germline ends came to 18 bases. The CDR3 runs to 16 residues. CDR3 sequence reads: CASSLIAGAPGETQYF. The CDR3, as DNA: TGTGCCAGCAGCTTGATTGCAGGGGCGCCGGGAGAGACCCAGTACTTC.

Only a few counts were recorded for this clone. The chain links TRBV4-1 to TRBJ1-1, with a tentative D call TRBD1 (5 bases). Trimming removed 1 base from V and 4 bases from J, with 16 bases in between. This CDR3 has 16 amino acids. From germline, CDR1 is MGHRA and CDR2 YSYEKL. The CDR3 region has the DNA TGCGCCAGCAGCCAAGTTTTGGGGCGGACACCCACTGAAGCTTTCTTT. Amino acids: CASSQVLGRTPTEAFF.

J is TRBJ1-3 and V is TRBV2, with D perhaps TRBD1 (5 bases). CDR3 length equals 15 residues. Per germline, CDR1 SNHLY and CDR2 FYNNEI. The V and J ends lost 6 bases and 1 base respectively, with 13 bases between them. The CDR3 loop is CASRFQGASGNTIYF. CDR3 DNA: TGTGCCAGCAGATTCCAAGGGGCTTCTGGAAACACCATATATTTT.

The CDR3 sequence: CASRWAEMNTEAFF. The DNA for the CDR3 is TGCGCCAGCAGGTGGGCAGAGATGAACACTGAAGCTTTCTTT. The rearrangement links TRBV5-1 to TRBJ1-1; no reliable D call. The germline V and J ends were trimmed by 5 bases and 0 bases, with 11 bases remaining between them. CDR3 length equals 14 residues. CDR1 and CDR2 (germline): SGHRS, YFSETQ.

The V and J genes are TRBV4-1 and TRBJ1-2; unclear D gene. The CDR3 has 16 residues. CDR1 is MGHRA and CDR2 is YSYEKL in the germline V gene. V was trimmed by 3 bases and J by 4 bases, leaving 18 bases between them. As DNA, the CDR3 is TGCGCCAGCAGCCACCTTCGGGGTGAAGTAGGCTATGGCTACACCTTC. It encodes CASSHLRGEVGYGYTF.

The J gene is TRBJ1-2, the V gene TRBV29-1; TRBD1 aligns across 7 bases. This CDR3 has 15 residues. V lost 2 bases and J lost 1; bases outside the gene matches: 7. Looked up from germline, CDR1 is SQVTM and CDR2 is ANQGSEA. CDR3 sequence: CSVESSQGLNYGYTF. The CDR3 coding sequence is TGCAGCGTTGAAAGTTCACAGGGGCTTAACTATGGCTACACCTTC.

V gene TRBV11-3 combines with J gene TRBJ2-1; 13 bases are shared with TRBD2. Germline CDR1 reads SGHNT; CDR2 reads YENEEA. The V gene end was trimmed by 4 bases and the J gene end by 9 bases; junction bases not matched to a gene: 6. CDR3 size: 15 residues. The CDR3 sequence is CASSSRLAGGGEQFF. CDR3 in DNA: TGTGCCAGCAGCTCCCGACTAGCGGGAGGCGGTGAGCAGTTCTTC.

CDR3 amino acids: CASSLGGGNEQFF. The CDR3 DNA sequence: TGTGCCAGCAGTCTAGGGGGCGGCAATGAGCAGTTCTTC. V usage is TRBV28 and J usage is TRBJ2-1, with 7 bases fitting TRBD1. J lost 6 bases, V lost 5 bases, and 4 bases had no gene match. Germline V gene lookup returns CDR1 MDHEN and CDR2 SYDVKM. CDR3 size: 13 residues.

The V gene is TRBV21-1, the J gene TRBJ2-3; TRBD2 is the table's D call and was not checked against the DNA. TRBV21-1 is assigned pseudogene status. The CDR3 is 17 amino acids. CDR3 coding DNA: TGTGCCAGCAGCAAAAAACGGGAGGGCCCAACCACAGATACGCAGTATTTT. It codes for CASSKKREGPTTDTQYF.

V usage is TRBV19 and J usage is TRBJ1-1, with D perhaps TRBD1 (6 bases). With 5 bases removed from V and 4 bases from J, the gap between germline ends came to 14 bases. CDR1 and CDR2 from the germline V gene are LNHDA and SQIVND (reference sequence). The CDR3 covers 14 residues. This CDR3 reads CASSFEGGGTEAFF. CDR3 bases: TGTGCCAGTAGTTTCGAGGGGGGGGGCACTGAAGCTTTCTTT. Drawing the rest from reference TRBV19 and TRBJ1-1, the complete variable domain is DGGITQSPKYLFRKEGQNVTLSCEQNLNHDAMYWYRQDPGQGLRLIYYSQIVNDFQKGDIAEGYSVSREKKESFPLTVTSAQKNPTAFYLCASSFEGGGTEAFFGQGTRLTVV.

The chain employs TRBV30 and TRBJ2-5; 8 nucleotides align to TRBD1. Germline loops: CDR1 GTSNPN, CDR2 SVGIG (reference sequence). Trimming took 3 bases from V and 2 from J; bases not matched to a gene: 2. This CDR3 has 13 amino acids. The CDR3 DNA follows: TGTGCCTGGAGCCGGGACAGGCAAGAGACCCAGTACTTC. This gives the protein CAWSRDRQETQYF.

This clone was picked up one time. V is TRBV30 and J is TRBJ1-6; 7 nucleotides line up with TRBD1. Germline CDR1 GTSNPN, CDR2 SVGIG (reference sequence). The trim removed 8 bases at V and 4 bases at J, leaving 2 bases unmatched. This CDR3 region has 12 residues. For the CDR3, the DNA is TGTGCCAGGGGACAGTATAATTCACCCCTCCACTTT. Its protein product is CARGQYNSPLHF.

This clone showed up just a few times. The rearrangement uses TRBV7-3 and TRBJ1-1; D uncertain. V gave up 4 bases and J gave up 9 bases, with 18 bases separating them. This CDR3 region has 14 residues. CDR1 and CDR2 (germline): SGHTA, FQGTGA. CDR3 region: CASSSQPREGQAFF. As DNA, the CDR3 is TGTGCCAGCAGCTCACAGCCGCGCGAGGGCCAAGCTTTCTTT.

The chain uses TRBV6-5 and TRBJ2-3; D is possibly TRBD1 (5 bases). The CDR3 has 16 amino acids. Germline V gene sequence: CDR1 MNHEY, CDR2 SVGAGI. V was cut by 0 bases and J by 0 bases, with 10 bases left in between. The chain's CDR3 is CASSYSRGASTDTQYF. As DNA, the CDR3 is TGTGCCAGCAGTTACTCTCGTGGGGCTAGCACAGATACGCAGTATTTT.